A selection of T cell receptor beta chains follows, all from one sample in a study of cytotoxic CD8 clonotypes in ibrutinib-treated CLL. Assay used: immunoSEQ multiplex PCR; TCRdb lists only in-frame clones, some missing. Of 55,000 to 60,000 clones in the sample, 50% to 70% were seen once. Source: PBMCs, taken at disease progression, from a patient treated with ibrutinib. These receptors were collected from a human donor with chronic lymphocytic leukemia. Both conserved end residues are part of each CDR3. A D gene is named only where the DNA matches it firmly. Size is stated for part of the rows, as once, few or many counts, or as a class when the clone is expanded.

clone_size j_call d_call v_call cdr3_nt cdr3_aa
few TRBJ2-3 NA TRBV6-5 TGTGCCAGCAGTTACTCGGATAGTGGAGATACGCAGTATTTT CASSYSDSGDTQYF
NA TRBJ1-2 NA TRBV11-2 TGTGCCAGCAGCTTAGACGGTATAGGGGATGGCTACACCTTC CASSLDGIGDGYTF
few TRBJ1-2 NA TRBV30 TGTGCCTGGGGGATGGGGTTGAAGGGCTACACCTTC CAWGMGLKGYTF
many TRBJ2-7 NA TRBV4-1 TGCGCCAGCAGCCCCCAAATGGGTTTGGGGGAGCAGTACTTC CASSPQMGLGEQYF
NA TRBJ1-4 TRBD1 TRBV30 TGTGCCTGCGGAGGGGGCTTTGGAGAAAAACTGTTTTTT CACGGGFGEKLFF
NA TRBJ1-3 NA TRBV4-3 TGCGCCAGCAGCCCGGAAGGGCGTTACTCTGGAAACACCATATATTTT CASSPEGRYSGNTIYF
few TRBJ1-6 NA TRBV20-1 TGCAGTGCCCGAAAGGGGTGGGCCCTCCACTTT CSARKGWALHF
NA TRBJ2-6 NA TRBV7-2 TGTGCCAGCAGCCTCTGGACAGTTGGGGCCAACGTCCTGACTTTC CASSLWTVGANVLTF
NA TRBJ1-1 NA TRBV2 TGTGCCAGCAGTGTCGGACCTGAAGCTTTCTTT CASSVGPEAFF
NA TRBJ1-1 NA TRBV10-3 TGTGCCATCAGTAAGGGGACGGAAGCTTTCTTT CAISKGTEAFF
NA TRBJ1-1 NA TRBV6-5 TGTGCCAGCACTGGATCAATAGGAGGGGAAGCTTTCTTT CASTGSIGGEAFF
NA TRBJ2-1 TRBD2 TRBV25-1 TGTGCCAGCAGGGAGACTAGCGGGGGGACTTACAATGAGCAGTTCTTC CASRETSGGTYNEQFF
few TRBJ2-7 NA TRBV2 TGTGCCAGCAGGGCCCTAACGAGAGACGAGCAGTACTTC CASRALTRDEQYF
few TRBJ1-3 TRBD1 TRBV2 TGTGCCAGCAGTGAATTCGGAGGGACAGCCTCTGGAAACACCATATATTTT CASSEFGGTASGNTIYF
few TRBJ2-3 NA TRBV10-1 TGCGCCCAGCCCCATACGCAGTATTTT CAQPHTQYF
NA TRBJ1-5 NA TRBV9 TGTGCCAGCACTCCAGGGGTTGTGAATCAGCCCCAGCATTTT CASTPGVVNQPQHF
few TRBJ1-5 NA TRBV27 TGTGCCAGCAGTTTTCGTAGCAATCAGCCCCAGCATTTT CASSFRSNQPQHF
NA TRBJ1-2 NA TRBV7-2 TGTGCCAGCAGCTTAGATACTCTGTATGGCTACACCTTC CASSLDTLYGYTF
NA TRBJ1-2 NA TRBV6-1 TGTGCCAGCAGCAAAAGACAAGACTATGGCTACACCTTC CASSKRQDYGYTF
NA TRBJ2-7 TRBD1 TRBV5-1 TGCGCCAGCAGCTTGGTCGTTTCGACAGGGCGGGCCTACGAGCAGTACTTC CASSLVVSTGRAYEQYF
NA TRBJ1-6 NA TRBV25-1 TGTGCCAGCAGTGAGCTCACGCAGGGCAGGGGCTATTCACCCCTCCACTTT CASSELTQGRGYSPLHF
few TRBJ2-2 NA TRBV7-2 TGTGCCAGCAGCTTGAGGGCCCCCGGGGAGCTGTTTTTT CASSLRAPGELFF
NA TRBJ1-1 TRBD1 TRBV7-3 TGTGCCAGCAGCTTGACAGGGGGGAACACTGAAGCTTTCTTT CASSLTGGNTEAFF
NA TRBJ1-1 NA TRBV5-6 TGTGCCAGCAGCTGGAGTACTACATTTAACACTGAAGCTTTCTTT CASSWSTTFNTEAFF
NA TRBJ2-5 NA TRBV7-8 TGTGCCAGCAGCCCCCCTCACGCAAAGGAGACCCAGTACTTC CASSPPHAKETQYF
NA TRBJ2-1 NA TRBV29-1 TGCAGCGTAGGAGGGAGGTCGTACAATGAGCAGTTCTTC CSVGGRSYNEQFF
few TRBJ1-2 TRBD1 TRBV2 TGTGCCAAGACAGGGAGCACCTATGGCTACACCTTC CAKTGSTYGYTF
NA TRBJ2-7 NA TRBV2 NA CASSTSDSSYEQYF
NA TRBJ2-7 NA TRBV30 TGTGCCTGGAGCGCCGGACAAAGCTCCTACGAGCAGTACTTC CAWSAGQSSYEQYF
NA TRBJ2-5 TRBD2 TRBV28 TGTGCCAGCAGCCGCGCGGGGGGGGAGACCCAGTACTTC CASSRAGGETQYF
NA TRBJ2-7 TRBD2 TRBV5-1 TGCGCCAGCAGCGAGGGACTAGCGGGAGCCTACGAGCAGTACTTC CASSEGLAGAYEQYF
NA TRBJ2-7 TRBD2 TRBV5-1 TGCGCCAGCAGTCTGACCGGGACTAGCGGGAGATACGAGCAGTACTTC CASSLTGTSGRYEQYF